Each of the 25 T cell receptor beta chains below was sequenced from the same sample in a study of blood T cell repertoires in COVID-19 (dated by TCRdb to 2019 to 2021). Libraries were made using the immunoSEQ multiplex PCR assay. As stored in TCRdb, this immuneACCESS dataset retains in-frame rearrangements with V and J assigned. A fraction of the clones does not appear; measured against another copy, unresolved V genes explain less than half of the discrepancy, and the remainder lacks a known reason. Present in this sample are some 180,000 clones, less than 85% of which were seen just once. Clones ranked in the top ten supply roughly 5% of the sample. Sequencing input: PBMCs or T cells enriched from blood (not recorded which). These receptors were obtained from a woman aged 60-70 years with acute COVID-19.

On this clone: Other DNA sequences of this sample code for an identical CDR3. V usage is TRBV28 and J usage is TRBJ2-7; D ambiguous. The V and J ends lost 4 bases and 4 bases respectively, with 5 bases between them. The CDR3 spans 11 residues. CDR1 is MDHEN and CDR2 is SYDVKM in the germline V gene. CDR3 sequence: CASSYGYEQYV. The DNA for the CDR3 is TGTGCCAGCAGTTACGGTTACGAGCAGTACGTC.

The table lists this clone with a count of one. The chain has TRBV5-6 and TRBJ1-6; D may be TRBD1 (5 bases). There are 14 residues in the CDR3. V lost 1 base, J lost 9 bases, and 11 bases lay in between. Germline CDR1 is SGHDT and CDR2 is YYEEEE. CDR3 bases: TGTGCCAGCAGCTTGACAGGTTTGGGTTCACCCCTCCACTTT. Protein sequence: CASSLTGLGSPLHF.

For this clone: At one end, the junction sequence differs from germline, possibly due to a read error. The chain recombines TRBV25-1 with TRBJ1-1; 8 bases agree with TRBD1. The V gene's germline CDR1 is MGHDK and CDR2 SYGVNS. This CDR3 spans 12 amino acids. The CDR3 DNA reads as TGTGCCAGCAGGTCCCAGAGGGACAGGACCTTCTTC. It is translated as CASRSQRDRTFF. Combining the CDR3 with reference TRBV25-1 and TRBJ1-1 gives the whole variable domain EADIYQTPRYLVIGTGKKITLECSQTMGHDKMYWYQQDPGMELHLIHYSYGVNSTEKGDLSSESTVSRIRTEHFPLTLESARPSHTSQYLCASRSQRDRTFFGQGTRLTVV.

The chain joins TRBV24-1 to TRBJ1-2, with 12 bases that match TRBD1. Looked up from germline, CDR1 is KGHDR and CDR2 is SFDVKD. Trimming took 4 bases from V and 7 from J; bases not matched to a gene: 3. The CDR3 runs to 14 residues. The CDR3 is CATSEGDRGLGYTF. The CDR3 bases are TGTGCCACCAGTGAGGGGGACAGGGGGCTTGGCTACACCTTC.

The chain joins TRBV18 to TRBJ1-4; 7 bases are a match to TRBD1. J was trimmed by 5 bases and V by 2 bases; bases with no gene match: 17. This CDR3 contains 19 residues. Germline lookup yields CDR1 KGHSH and CDR2 LQKENI. CDR3 region: CASSPKDRRLIERNEKLFF. CDR3 coding DNA: TGTGCCAGCTCACCAAAGGACAGGAGATTAATAGAGCGGAATGAAAAACTGTTTTTT.

The chain employs TRBV4-2 and TRBJ2-5; no definite D call. CDR3 length: 16 amino acids. The V end lost 0 bases, the J end lost 7 bases, and 18 bases lay between the germline ends. The germline gives CDR1 LGHNA, CDR2 YNFKEQ. In nucleotides, the CDR3 is TGTGCCAGCAGCCAAGATCCGAGGAGAGAAATGGGGACCCAGTACTTC. Translated, it gives CASSQDPRREMGTQYF.

The chain couples TRBV3-1 (or the pseudogene TRBV3-2) to TRBJ1-5; D gene unclear. Germline-derived CDR1 and CDR2 are LGHDT and YNNKEL (reference sequence). This CDR3 contains 13 residues. With 6 bases removed from V and 7 bases from J, the gap between germline ends came to 13 bases. The CDR3 is CASSPQGRQPQHF. The CDR3 DNA is TGTGCCAGCAGTCCACAAGGGAGGCAGCCCCAGCATTTT.

The gene calls are TRBV4-1 and TRBJ2-1; D unclear. V lost 1 base and J 4 bases, leaving 14 bases between the germline ends. CDR1 and CDR2 from the germline V gene are MGHRA and YSYEKL. The CDR3 length is 16 residues. DNA of the CDR3: TGCGCCAGCAGCCAAGGGGTCCAGGCGCAATACAATGAGCAGTTCTTC. It specifies CASSQGVQAQYNEQFF.

V usage is TRBV6-5 and J usage is TRBJ1-2, with D possibly matching TRBD1 (5 bases). V dropped 3 bases and J dropped 2 bases, with 13 bases sitting between them. This CDR3 comprises 15 residues. Germline V gives CDR1 MNHEY, CDR2 SVGAGI. The CDR3 sequence: CASSYYRSGNYGYTF. The DNA of the CDR3 is TGTGCCAGCAGTTATTACAGGTCTGGGAACTATGGCTACACCTTC.

The genes are TRBV5-4 and TRBJ2-4; 7 nucleotides agree with TRBD1. V dropped 4 bases and J dropped 11; count of bases not matched to a gene: 6. CDR1 SGHNT and CDR2 YYREEE come from the germline V gene (reference sequence). This CDR3 contains 12 residues. The DNA of the CDR3 is TGTGCCAGCAGCCCGACAGGGCTCTTTCAGTACTTC. Its protein is CASSPTGLFQYF.

The chain carries TRBV10-2 and TRBJ2-1, with TRBD2 matching 7 bases. Losses at the gene ends were 4 bases for V and 2 bases for J; bases not matched to a gene: 5. The length of the CDR3 is 15 residues. In germline, CDR1 is WSHSY, CDR2 SAAADI. The CDR3 bases are TGCGCCAGCAGTGCAGGGCTAGCGGCCTACAATGAGCAGTTCTTC. Protein product: CASSAGLAAYNEQFF.

This rearrangement joins TRBV5-1 to TRBJ1-6; 8 nucleotides align to TRBD1. Unmatched junction bases numbered 8, after V lost 4 bases and J lost 5 bases. Germline loops: CDR1 SGHRS, CDR2 YFSETQ. The CDR3 runs 16 residues. The CDR3 is CASSKDRAPNNSPLHF. Written as DNA, the CDR3 is TGCGCCAGCAGCAAGGACAGGGCCCCAAATAATTCACCCCTCCACTTT.

In DNA form, the CDR3 reads TGTGCCACCAGTGACTCCGGGACAGGGGGCGCTGGCAATCAGCCCCAGCATTTT. Translating gives CATSDSGTGGAGNQPQHF. The rearrangement uses TRBV24-1 and TRBJ1-5; 12 bases line up with TRBD1. There are 18 residues in the CDR3. Germline loops: CDR1 KGHDR, CDR2 SFDVKD. The ends lost 4 bases at V and 2 bases at J; junction bases unmatched: 8.

V usage is TRBV3-1 (or the pseudogene TRBV3-2) and J usage is TRBJ2-7, with TRBD2 identical over 15 bases. The V gene end was trimmed by 6 bases and the J gene end by 2 bases; junction bases not matched to a gene: 2. The length of the CDR3 is 15 residues. Germline loops: CDR1 LGHDT, CDR2 YNNKEL (reference sequence). For the CDR3, the DNA is TGTGCCAGCAGACGGACTAGCGGGAGGGCCTACGAGCAGTACTTC. Residues: CASRRTSGRAYEQYF.

This clone has only one observation. The chain is built from TRBV5-1 and TRBJ1-1; TRBD1 matches 9 bases. The J segment lost 5 bases and the V segment lost 2 bases, leaving 4 bases of the junction unmatched. The CDR3 length is 14 residues. CDR1 SGHRS and CDR2 YFSETQ come from the germline V gene. CDR3 sequence reads: CASSFGTGRTEAFF. The CDR3 DNA reads as TGCGCCAGCAGCTTCGGGACAGGGCGGACTGAAGCTTTCTTT.

The V and J genes are TRBV7-2 and TRBJ1-5, with D maybe TRBD1 (5 bases). The germline V and J ends were trimmed by 1 base and 2 bases, with 9 bases remaining between them. The length of the CDR3 is 15 residues. Germline V gene lookup returns CDR1 SGHTA and CDR2 FQGNSA. The CDR3 coding sequence is TGTGCCAGCAGCTTAGAGGGGTACGGCAATCAGCCCCAGCATTTT. Protein: CASSLEGYGNQPQHF.

The CDR3 DNA sequence: TGTGCCAGCAGCCATGAGGGGGCGATGAACACTGAAGCTTTCTTT. Translating gives CASSHEGAMNTEAFF. The chain joins TRBV3-1 (or the pseudogene TRBV3-2) to TRBJ1-1; 7 bases match TRBD1. This CDR3 is built from 15 residues. Germline V gene data show CDR1 as LGHDT and CDR2 as YNNKEL (reference sequence). The trim removed 3 bases at V and 0 bases at J, leaving 4 bases unmatched.

CDR3 region: CASSLDGTGIDEQFF. CDR3 DNA sequence: TGCGCCAGCAGCTTGGATGGGACAGGGATCGATGAGCAGTTCTTC. The rearrangement joins TRBV5-1 to TRBJ2-1, with 9 positions matching TRBD1. This CDR3 comprises 15 residues. With V trimmed by 0 bases and J by 8 bases, 6 bases remained unmatched. Germline V gene sequence: CDR1 SGHRS, CDR2 YFSETQ.

The J gene is TRBJ1-3, the V gene TRBV19; the D is unclear. The CDR3 consists of 14 residues. Trimming stripped 8 bases from V and 0 bases from J, with 11 bases between. Germline V lookup: CDR1 LNHDA, CDR2 SQIVND (reference sequence). CDR3 protein: CASSTHNSGNTIYF. In nucleotides, the CDR3 is TGTGCCAGTTCGACTCATAACTCTGGAAACACCATATATTTT.

The rearrangement uses TRBV7-6 and TRBJ2-3, with a possible D match to TRBD2 (5 bases). V was trimmed by 5 bases and J by 3 bases, leaving 18 bases between them. Germline loops: CDR1 SGHVS, CDR2 FNYEAQ. The length of the CDR3 is 16 residues. As DNA, the CDR3 is TGTGCCAGCAGCCCTCGTCAGAGGGAGTATACAGATACGCAGTATTTT. This encodes CASSPRQREYTDTQYF.

This chain links TRBV27 with TRBJ1-2, with TRBD1 identical over 9 bases. The CDR3 length is 15 residues. V lost 5 bases and J lost 8; bases outside the gene matches: 12. Germline values: CDR1 MNHEY, CDR2 SMNVEV (reference sequence). CDR3 sequence: CASSPGTGPQLGYTF. The CDR3 coding sequence is TGTGCCAGCAGTCCGGGGACAGGGCCCCAATTGGGCTACACCTTC.

Of note for this clone: This sample includes further DNA sequences coding for the same CDR3. This rearrangement joins TRBV3-1 (or the pseudogene TRBV3-2) to TRBJ2-1, with 8 bases that match TRBD2. Germline CDR1 is LGHDT and CDR2 is YNNKEL (reference sequence). The V gene end was trimmed by 4 bases and the J gene end by 0 bases; junction bases not matched to a gene: 2. The length of the CDR3 is 15 residues. CDR3 region: CASSRGGSSYNEQFF. CDR3 nucleotides: TGTGCCAGCAGCCGCGGGGGGAGCTCCTACAATGAGCAGTTCTTC.

V gene TRBV12-5 combines with J gene TRBJ2-3; 11 positions agree with TRBD2. The germline gives CDR1 LGHNT, CDR2 FRNRAP. Germline trimming cut 3 bases from V and 2 bases from J; bases unmatched to any gene: 4. CDR3 length equals 16 residues. The CDR3, as DNA: TGTGCTAGTGGTTTCCGACTAGCGGGGTACACAGATACGCAGTATTTT. Its translation: CASGFRLAGYTDTQYF.

The rearrangement links TRBV11-3 to TRBJ1-5; 8 nucleotides agree with TRBD1. In germline, CDR1 is SGHNT, CDR2 YENEEA. There are 17 residues in the CDR3. V lost 5 bases and J lost 0; bases outside the gene matches: 9. In DNA, the CDR3 is TGTGCCAGCAGCATAACCGTACAGGGGGTTAGCAATCAGCCCCAGCATTTT. This sequence encodes CASSITVQGVSNQPQHF. Using reference TRBV11-3 and TRBJ1-5 for the parts outside the CDR3, the full variable domain is EAGVVQSPRYKIIEKKQPVAFWCNPISGHNTLYWYLQNLGQGPELLIRYENEEAVDDSQLPKDRFSAERLKGVDSTLKIQPAELGDSAVYLCASSITVQGVSNQPQHFGDGTRLSIL.

This rearrangement joins TRBV5-6 to TRBJ1-1; tentatively, D is TRBD1 (5 bases). Germline CDR1 is SGHDT and CDR2 is YYEEEE. The ends were cut back, 1 base at V and 3 bases at J, with 13 bases in the middle. This CDR3 contains 15 residues. The CDR3 here is CASSLYDRTYTEAFF. The CDR3 DNA sequence: TGTGCCAGCAGCTTGTATGACAGAACGTACACTGAAGCTTTCTTT.